This T cell receptor beta chain was recorded in a study of shared clonotypes between healthy human individuals. General study points: Sampling covered nothing but blood. Tissue TCR repertoires likely differ from those found in blood.

The CDR3 length is 13 residues. Looked up from germline, CDR1 is SGHAT and CDR2 is FQNNGV. V was shortened by 5 bases and J by 11 bases, with 16 bases between the two germline ends. This clone was found many times. Its cognate antigen is unknown. Input per replicate PCR of unsorted PBMC was about 270 ng DNA, corresponding to roughly 28,000 T cell genomes. Ten immunoSEQ deep assay plates were used to sequence unsorted PBMC DNA. Repertoires were generated with immunoSEQ multiplex PCR, while TCRdb's copy carries only in-frame clones and drops some. The sample lists about 460,000 clones, about 74% seen once, with 12% in the top ten.

This chain connects TRBV11-2 to TRBJ2-1; D is ambiguous. The sequence came from a woman between 35 and 50 years old in good health. Some clones in this sample may be carry-over from other donors' samples. Sequenced: PBMCs. The CDR3 protein is CASSLPQLSKQFF. CDR3 DNA sequence: TGTGCCAGCAGCCTACCACAGTTATCCAAGCAGTTCTTC.